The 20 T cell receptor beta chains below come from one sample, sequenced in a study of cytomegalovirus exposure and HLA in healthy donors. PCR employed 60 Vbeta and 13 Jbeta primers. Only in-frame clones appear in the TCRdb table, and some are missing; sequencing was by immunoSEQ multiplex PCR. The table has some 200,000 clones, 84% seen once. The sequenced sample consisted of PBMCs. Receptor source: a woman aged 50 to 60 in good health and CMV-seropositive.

Written as DNA, the CDR3 is TGTGCCAGCAGCTTATTCCCAGGCTACAATGAGCAGTTCTTC. Encoded protein: CASSLFPGYNEQFF. This chain uses TRBV7-2 with TRBJ2-1, with unresolved D. V was pared by 2 bases and J by 3 bases, with 8 bases between. The CDR3 is 14 amino acids. Germline V lookup: CDR1 SGHTA, CDR2 FQGNSA.

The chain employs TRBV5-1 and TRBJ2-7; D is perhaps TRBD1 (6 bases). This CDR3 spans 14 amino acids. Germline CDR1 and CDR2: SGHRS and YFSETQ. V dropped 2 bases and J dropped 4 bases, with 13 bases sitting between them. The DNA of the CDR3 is TGCGCCAGCAGCTTTGGGGACAACCGTTACGAGCAGTACTTC. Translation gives CASSFGDNRYEQYF.

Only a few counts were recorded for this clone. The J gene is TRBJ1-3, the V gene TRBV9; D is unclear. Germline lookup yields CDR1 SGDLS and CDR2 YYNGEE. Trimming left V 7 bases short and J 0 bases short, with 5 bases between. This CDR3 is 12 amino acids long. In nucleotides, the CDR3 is TGTGCCAGCTCGGGCTCTGGAAACACCATATATTTT. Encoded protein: CASSGSGNTIYF.

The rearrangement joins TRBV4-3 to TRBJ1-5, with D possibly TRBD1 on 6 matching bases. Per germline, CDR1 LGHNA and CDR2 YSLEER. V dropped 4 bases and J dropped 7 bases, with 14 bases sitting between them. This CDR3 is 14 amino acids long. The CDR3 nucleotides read TGCGCCAGCAGCCTAAATACAGGGAACCAGCCCCAGCATTTT. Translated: CASSLNTGNQPQHF.

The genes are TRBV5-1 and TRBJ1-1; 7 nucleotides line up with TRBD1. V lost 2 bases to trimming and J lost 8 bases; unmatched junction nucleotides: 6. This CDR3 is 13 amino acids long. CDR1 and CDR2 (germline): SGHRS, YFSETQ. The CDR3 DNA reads TGCGCCAGCAGCTTACCGGGACAGCCGGAAGCTTTCTTT. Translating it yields CASSLPGQPEAFF. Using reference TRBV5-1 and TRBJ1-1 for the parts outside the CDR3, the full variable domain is KAGVTQTPRYLIKTRGQQVTLSCSPISGHRSVSWYQQTPGQGLQFLFEYFSETQRNKGNFPGRFSGRQFSNSRSEMNVSTLELGDSALYLCASSLPGQPEAFFGQGTRLTVV.

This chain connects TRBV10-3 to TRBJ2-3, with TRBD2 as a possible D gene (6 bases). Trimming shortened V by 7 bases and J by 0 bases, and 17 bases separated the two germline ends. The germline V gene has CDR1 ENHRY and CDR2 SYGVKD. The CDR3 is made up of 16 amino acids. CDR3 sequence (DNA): TGTGCCATCAATGCGGGGTCCGCAGGTAGCACAGATACGCAGTATTTT. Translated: CAINAGSAGSTDTQYF.

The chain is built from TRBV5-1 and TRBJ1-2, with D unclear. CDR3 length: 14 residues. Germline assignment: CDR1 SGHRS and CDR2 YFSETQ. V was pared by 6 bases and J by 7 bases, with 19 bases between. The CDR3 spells CASTREFEGSGYTF. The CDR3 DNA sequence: TGCGCCAGCACCCGGGAATTTGAGGGTTCTGGCTACACCTTC.

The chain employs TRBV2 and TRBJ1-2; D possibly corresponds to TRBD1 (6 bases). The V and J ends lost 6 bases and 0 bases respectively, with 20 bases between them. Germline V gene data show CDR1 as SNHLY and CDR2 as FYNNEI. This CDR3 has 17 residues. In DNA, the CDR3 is TGTGCCAGCAGGAAGGGTGGGGGCGATTCGGCTAACTATGGCTACACCTTC. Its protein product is CASRKGGGDSANYGYTF.

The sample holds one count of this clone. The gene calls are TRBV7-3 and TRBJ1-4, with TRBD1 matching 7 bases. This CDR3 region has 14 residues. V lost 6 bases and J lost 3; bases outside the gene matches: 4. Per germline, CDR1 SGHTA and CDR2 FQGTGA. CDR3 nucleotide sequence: TGTGCCAGCAGATTGACAGGGCCTAATGAAAAACTGTTTTTT. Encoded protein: CASRLTGPNEKLFF.

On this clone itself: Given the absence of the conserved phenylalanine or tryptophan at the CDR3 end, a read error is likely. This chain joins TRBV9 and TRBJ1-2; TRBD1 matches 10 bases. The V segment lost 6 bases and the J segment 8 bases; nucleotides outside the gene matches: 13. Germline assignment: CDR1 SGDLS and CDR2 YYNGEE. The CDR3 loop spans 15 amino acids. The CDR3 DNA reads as TGTGCCAGCACCAGACAGGGGGCGCTTTCCGCCGGCTACACCTCC. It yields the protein CASTRQGALSAGYTS.

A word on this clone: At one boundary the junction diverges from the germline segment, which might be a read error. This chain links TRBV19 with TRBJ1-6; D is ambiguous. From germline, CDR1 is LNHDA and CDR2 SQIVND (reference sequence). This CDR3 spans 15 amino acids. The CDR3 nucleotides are TGTGCCAGCATTGACTCTGCGTCCTCTAATTCACCCCTCCACTTT. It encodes CASIDSASSNSPLHF. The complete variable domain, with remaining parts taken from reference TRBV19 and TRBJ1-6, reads DGGITQSPKYLFRKEGQNVTLSCEQNLNHDAMYWYRQDPGQGLRLIYYSQIVNDFQKGDIAEGYSVSREKKESFPLTVTSAQKNPTAFYLCASIDSASSNSPLHFGNGTRLTVT.

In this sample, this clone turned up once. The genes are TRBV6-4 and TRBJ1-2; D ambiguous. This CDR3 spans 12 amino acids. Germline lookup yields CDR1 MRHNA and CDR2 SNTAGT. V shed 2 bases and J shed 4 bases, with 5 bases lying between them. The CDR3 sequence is CASSDGSYGYTF. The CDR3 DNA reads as TGTGCCAGCAGTGACGGCAGCTATGGCTACACCTTC.

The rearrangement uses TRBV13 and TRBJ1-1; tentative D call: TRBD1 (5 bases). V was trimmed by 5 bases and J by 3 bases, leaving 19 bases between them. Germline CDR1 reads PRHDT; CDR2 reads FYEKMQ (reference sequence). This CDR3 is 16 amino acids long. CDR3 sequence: CASSHGGVLGYTEAFF. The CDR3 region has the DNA TGTGCCAGCAGCCACGGGGGGGTGCTAGGGTACACTGAAGCTTTCTTT.

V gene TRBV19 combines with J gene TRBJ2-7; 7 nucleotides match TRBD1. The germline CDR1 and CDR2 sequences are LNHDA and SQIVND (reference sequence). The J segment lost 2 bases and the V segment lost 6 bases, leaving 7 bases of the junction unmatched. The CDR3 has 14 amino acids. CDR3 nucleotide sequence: TGTGCCAGTAGCCGACCGGGACAGACCTACGAGCAGTACTTC. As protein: CASSRPGQTYEQYF.

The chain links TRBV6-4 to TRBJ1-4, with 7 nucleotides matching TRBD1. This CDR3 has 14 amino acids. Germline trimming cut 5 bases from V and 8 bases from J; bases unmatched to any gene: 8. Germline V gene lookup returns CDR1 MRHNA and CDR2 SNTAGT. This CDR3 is CASSYRGTVEKLFF. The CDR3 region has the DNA TGTGCCAGCAGTTATCGCGGGACAGTCGAAAAACTGTTTTTT.

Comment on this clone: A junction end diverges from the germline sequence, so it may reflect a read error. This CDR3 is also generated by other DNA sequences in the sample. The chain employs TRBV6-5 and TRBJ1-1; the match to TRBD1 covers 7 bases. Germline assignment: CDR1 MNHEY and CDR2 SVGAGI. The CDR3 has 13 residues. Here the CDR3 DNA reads TGTGCCAGCAGTGACAGGGTGAACACTGAAGCTTTTTTT. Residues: CASSDRVNTEAFF.

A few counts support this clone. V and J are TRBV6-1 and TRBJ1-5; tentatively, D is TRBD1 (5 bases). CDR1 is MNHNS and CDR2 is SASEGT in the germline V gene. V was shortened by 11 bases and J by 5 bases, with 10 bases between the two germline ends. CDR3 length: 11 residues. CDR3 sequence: CAGGRDQPQHF. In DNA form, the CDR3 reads TGTGCCGGGGGGAGAGATCAGCCCCAGCATTTT.

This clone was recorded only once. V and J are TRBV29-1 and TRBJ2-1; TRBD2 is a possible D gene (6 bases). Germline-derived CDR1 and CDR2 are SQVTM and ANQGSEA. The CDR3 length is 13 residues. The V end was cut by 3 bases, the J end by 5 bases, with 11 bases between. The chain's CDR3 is CSVERLAHNEQFF. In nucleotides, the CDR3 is TGCAGCGTTGAGAGGCTAGCGCACAATGAGCAGTTCTTC.

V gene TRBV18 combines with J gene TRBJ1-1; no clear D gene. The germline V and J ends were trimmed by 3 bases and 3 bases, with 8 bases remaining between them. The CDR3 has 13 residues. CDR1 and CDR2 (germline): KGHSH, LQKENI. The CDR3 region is CASSPMRDTEAFF. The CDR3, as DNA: TGTGCCAGCTCACCGATGAGGGACACTGAAGCTTTCTTT.

CDR3 nucleotides: TGTGCCAGCAGTGCAGGGATGCGACCTGAAGCTTTCTTT. Translating gives CASSAGMRPEAFF. The rearrangement joins TRBV27 to TRBJ1-1; D perhaps matches TRBD1 (5 bases). Germline CDR1 MNHEY, CDR2 SMNVEV (reference sequence). CDR3 size: 13 residues. Trimming stripped 5 bases from V and 6 bases from J, with 13 bases between.